The 19 T cell receptor beta chains reported below all come from one sample, sequenced in a study of blood T cell repertoires in COVID-19. This table comes from immunoSEQ multiplex PCR, and its TCRdb copy is limited to in-frame clones, with some not included. The profile covers some 260,000 clones, with about nine tenths appearing a single time and about 6.9% taken by the ten largest. Sequenced sample: PBMCs or T cells enriched from blood (not recorded which). The receptor source for this set is a woman aged 25 to 45 with acute COVID-19.

In DNA, the CDR3 is TGTGGGACAGGGAGGCTGGGTCAGCCCCAGCATTTT. Amino acid sequence: CGTGRLGQPQHF. The gene calls are TRBV28 and TRBJ1-5, with TRBD1 matching over 8 bases. This CDR3 contains 12 residues. From germline, CDR1 is MDHEN and CDR2 SYDVKM.

This sequence joins TRBV19 and TRBJ2-1, with TRBD1 matching 10 bases. Germline assignment: CDR1 LNHDA and CDR2 SQIVND (reference sequence). Losses at the gene ends were 5 bases for V and 10 bases for J; bases not matched to a gene: 5. This CDR3 region has 13 residues. CDR3 in DNA: TGTGCCAGTAGTCTGGGACAGGGGAGGGAGCAGTTCTTC. Translation gives CASSLGQGREQFF.

CDR3 coding DNA: TGTGCCAGCAGTGAAGCACGGAGCGGGGGAAACACCATATATTTT. Encoded protein: CASSEARSGGNTIYF. V usage is TRBV2 and J usage is TRBJ1-3; no reliable D call. CDR1 is SNHLY and CDR2 is FYNNEI in the germline V gene. The CDR3 is 15 amino acids. The V and J ends lost 0 bases and 4 bases respectively, with 10 bases between them.

Only a few counts were recorded for this clone. The rearrangement uses TRBV3-1 (or the pseudogene TRBV3-2) and TRBJ2-3; D is unclear. Trimming pared 3 bases from V and 6 bases from J, leaving 7 bases between. This CDR3 comprises 12 residues. Germline CDR1 and CDR2: LGHDT and YNNKEL (reference sequence). The CDR3 nucleotides are TGTGCCAGCAGCCACTTTCAGGATACGCAGTATTTT. Translated: CASSHFQDTQYF.

The chain links TRBV2 to TRBJ1-1; D not certain. Trimming removed 2 bases from V and 1 base from J, with 8 bases in between. Per germline, CDR1 SNHLY and CDR2 FYNNEI. The CDR3 loop spans 14 amino acids. The CDR3 coding sequence is TGTGCCAGCAGTGAATTACCGCGGAACACTGAAGCTTTCTTT. Its translation: CASSELPRNTEAFF.

This clone was detected many times. The chain combines TRBV28 with TRBJ2-7, with D possibly matching TRBD1 (5 bases). Between the trimmed V and J ends, which lost 2 bases and 7 bases, there was a span of 12 bases. The CDR3 contains 13 residues. The germline CDR1 and CDR2 sequences are MDHEN and SYDVKM. The CDR3 loop is CASSLARGLEQYF. As DNA, the CDR3 is TGTGCCAGCAGTTTAGCAAGGGGTCTGGAGCAGTACTTC.

This chain uses TRBV18 with TRBJ1-2, with D perhaps TRBD1 (5 bases). CDR1 is KGHSH, CDR2 LQKENI, per germline. The ends were cut back, 2 bases at V and 5 bases at J, with 18 bases in the middle. This CDR3 has 16 amino acids. In DNA form, the CDR3 reads TGTGCCAGCTCACCATCGGGCTCAGGGCGAAGATATGGCTACACCTTC. The encoded protein is CASSPSGSGRRYGYTF.

V gene TRBV19 combines with J gene TRBJ2-7; 8 bases are shared with TRBD1. The CDR3 is 15 residues long. The ends lost 10 bases at V and 0 bases at J; junction bases unmatched: 11. Germline CDR1 LNHDA, CDR2 SQIVND (reference sequence). DNA for the CDR3: TGTGCCACTGCGAGCCGGGACAGGTCCTCCTACGAGCAGTACTTC. As protein: CATASRDRSSYEQYF.

The chain carries TRBV5-4 and TRBJ1-1; 7 bases line up with TRBD1. Germline CDR1 SGHNT, CDR2 YYREEE (reference sequence). Trimming took 4 bases from V and 4 from J; bases not matched to a gene: 10. This CDR3 region has 15 residues. The CDR3, as DNA: TGTGCCAGCAGCCTATCGGACAGGTTTGTCACTGAAGCTTTCTTT. The encoded protein is CASSLSDRFVTEAFF. Full variable domain (rest looked up from reference TRBV5-4 and TRBJ1-1): ETGVTQSPTHLIKTRGQQVTLRCSSQSGHNTVSWYQQALGQGPQFIFQYYREEENGRGNFPPRFSGLQFPNYSSELNVNALELDDSALYLCASSLSDRFVTEAFFGQGTRLTVV.

The V call is TRBV6-5, the J call TRBJ1-2; D possibly corresponds to TRBD1 (5 bases). This CDR3 is 14 amino acids long. Germline CDR1 reads MNHEY; CDR2 reads SVGAGI. Trimming stripped 7 bases from V and 4 bases from J, with 16 bases between. The CDR3 nucleotides read TGTGCCAGCATTGGGGCACCCCTCGTCTATGGCTACACCTTC. Protein sequence: CASIGAPLVYGYTF.

The chain employs TRBV5-1 and TRBJ1-1, with 12 bases matching TRBD1. The trim removed 3 bases at V and 11 bases at J, leaving 11 bases unmatched. Germline CDR1 and CDR2: SGHRS and YFSETQ. This CDR3 is 15 amino acids long. The CDR3 sequence is CASSSGTGGSFRAFF. The CDR3 DNA reads as TGCGCCAGCAGCTCGGGGACAGGGGGCTCGTTCCGCGCTTTCTTT.

J is TRBJ2-1 and V is TRBV7-9; D gene ambiguous. Germline CDR1 and CDR2: SEHNR and FQNEAQ (reference sequence). Between the trimmed V and J ends, which lost 1 base and 6 bases, there was a span of 7 bases. The CDR3 contains 13 residues. CDR3 loop: CASSLVQPNEQFF. The CDR3, as DNA: TGTGCCAGCAGCTTAGTACAGCCCAATGAGCAGTTCTTC. The full variable domain, with the rest looked up from reference TRBV7-9 and TRBJ2-1, is DTGVSQNPRHKITKRGQNVTFRCDPISEHNRLYWYRQTLGQGPEFLTYFQNEAQLEKSRLLSDRFSAERPKGSFSTLEIQRTEQGDSAMYLCASSLVQPNEQFFGPGTRLTVL.

This clone was observed a handful of times. V is TRBV6-5 and J is TRBJ1-1; D unresolved. The CDR3 has 13 residues. Trimming removed 6 bases at V and 5 bases at J, with 13 bases between. CDR1 and CDR2 (germline): MNHEY, SVGAGI. CDR3 sequence (DNA): TGTGCCAGCAGACCCCCAGGCTGGACTGAAGCTTTCTTT. Protein: CASRPPGWTEAFF.

This chain links TRBV19 with TRBJ1-5; the match to TRBD1 covers 8 bases. From germline, CDR1 is LNHDA and CDR2 SQIVND (reference sequence). CDR3 length: 14 residues. Trimming removed 6 bases from V and 7 bases from J; junction bases left unmatched: 8. The CDR3 nucleotides read TGTGCCAGTAGCCCTGACAGGGGCGGCCAGCCCCAGCATTTT. This encodes CASSPDRGGQPQHF.

This clone was detected only once. The chain links TRBV7-2 to TRBJ1-2; TRBD1 aligns across 11 bases. J was trimmed by 2 bases and V by 5 bases; bases with no gene match: 4. Germline V gives CDR1 SGHTA, CDR2 FQGNSA. The CDR3 is 15 amino acids. CDR3 sequence (DNA): TGTGCCAGCAGCCTGGGGACAGGGGGAAACTATGGCTACACCTTC. Its translation is CASSLGTGGNYGYTF. Full variable domain (outside the CDR3, taken from reference TRBV7-2 and TRBJ1-2): GAGVSQSPSNKVTEKGKDVELRCDPISGHTALYWYRQSLGQGLEFLIYFQGNSAPDKSGLPSDRFSAERTGGSVSTLTIQRTQQEDSAVYLCASSLGTGGNYGYTFGSGTRLTVV.

The table lists this clone with a count of one. This chain joins TRBV2 and TRBJ2-2; 7 bases are a match to TRBD1. Looked up from germline, CDR1 is SNHLY and CDR2 is FYNNEI. This CDR3 contains 15 residues. J lost 4 bases, V lost 6 bases, and 8 bases had no gene match. CDR3 DNA: TGTGCCAGCAGACCTCAGGGGGTGGGCACCGGGGAGCTGTTTTTT. It translates to CASRPQGVGTGELFF.

Concerning this clone: Since the CDR3 does not end with the conserved phenylalanine or tryptophan, this likely comes from a read error. No DNA is shown, since the ends of the CDR3 on it are uncertain; the CDR3 is the one TCRdb lists. The chain links TRBV11-2 to TRBJ2-3; the table's D gene call, TRBD2, was not cross checked with the DNA. CDR1 is SGHAT and CDR2 is FQNNGV in the germline V gene. The CDR3 is made up of 11 amino acids, end residues included. The chain's CDR3 is CASSLGSGRAL.

The chain recombines TRBV10-1 with TRBJ2-5; D not certain. V lost 3 bases to trimming and J lost 1 base, with 6 bases between them. This CDR3 spans 13 amino acids. Germline assignment: CDR1 WNHNN and CDR2 SYGVQD (reference sequence). The CDR3 DNA sequence: TGCGCCAGCAGTGAACATGGCCAAGAGACCCAGTACTTC. Translation gives CASSEHGQETQYF.

The chain links TRBV6-5 to TRBJ1-3, with D uncertain. CDR1 and CDR2 from the germline V gene are MNHEY and SVGAGI. Between the trimmed V and J ends, which lost 6 bases and 0 bases, there was a span of 9 bases. The CDR3 loop spans 14 amino acids. The CDR3 region has the DNA TGTGCCAGCAGCCAGACTATCTCTGGAAACACCATATATTTT. Translating it yields CASSQTISGNTIYF.